One sample yielded the 31 T cell receptor beta chains listed below, sequenced in a study of cytomegalovirus exposure and HLA in healthy donors. The PCR was carried out with 60 Vbeta primers and 13 Jbeta primers. The data were produced by immunoSEQ multiplex PCR, yet TCRdb's version contains in-frame clones alone and is incomplete. The repertoire holds more than 95,000 clones, with 75% to 90% as singletons. Material: PBMCs. These receptors were taken from a man aged 18 to 30 in good health and CMV-seropositive.

The CDR3 is CATKIRPEVPQHF. DNA for the CDR3: TGTGCCACTAAAATCCGCCCCGAGGTACCCCAGCATTTT. The chain combines TRBV9 with TRBJ1-5; unclear D gene. V shed 9 bases and J shed 10 bases, with 20 bases lying between them. CDR3 length equals 13 residues. Per the germline V gene, CDR1 is SGDLS and CDR2 is YYNGEE.

The chain recombines TRBV27 with TRBJ2-7, with 15 bases aligning to TRBD2. Unmatched junction bases numbered 11, after V lost 8 bases and J lost 0 bases. The CDR3 spans 18 residues. Germline V gives CDR1 MNHEY, CDR2 SMNVEV (reference sequence). The CDR3 reads CASALGLAGGTFSYEQYF. CDR3 nucleotides: TGTGCCAGCGCCCTCGGACTAGCGGGGGGGACCTTCTCCTACGAGCAGTACTTC.

The chain recombines TRBV30 with TRBJ1-2; 7 nucleotides line up with TRBD1. This CDR3 has 16 amino acids. Per germline, CDR1 GTSNPN and CDR2 SVGIG (reference sequence). Trimming cost V 0 bases and J 8 bases; bases outside gene matches: 15. The CDR3 spells CAWSVYSTGVLWGYTF. The CDR3 bases are TGTGCCTGGAGTGTATACTCCACAGGGGTCCTCTGGGGCTACACCTTC.

V and J are TRBV9 and TRBJ2-7, with 12 nucleotides matching TRBD2. V lost 5 bases and J lost 0; bases outside the gene matches: 3. The germline V gene encodes CDR1 SGDLS and CDR2 YYNGEE. CDR3 length: 15 amino acids. CDR3 amino acids: CASSASGGDSYEQYF. In DNA, the CDR3 is TGTGCCAGCAGTGCTAGCGGGGGGGACTCCTACGAGCAGTACTTC.

The chain couples TRBV5-4 to TRBJ1-6; no firm D call. The CDR3 contains 16 residues. Trimming removed 4 bases at V and 2 bases at J, with 13 bases between. CDR1 is SGHNT, CDR2 YYREEE, per germline (reference sequence). Written as DNA, the CDR3 is TGTGCCAGCAGCCTAACGGGATCTACCTATAATTCACCCCTCCACTTT. Its protein product is CASSLTGSTYNSPLHF.

This clone appeared once. J is TRBJ1-1 and V is TRBV5-1; TRBD1 agrees at 11 bases. Germline values: CDR1 SGHRS, CDR2 YFSETQ. Unmatched junction bases numbered 11, after V lost 1 base and J lost 6 bases. CDR3 length: 17 amino acids. The CDR3 nucleotides read TGCGCCAGCAGCTTGTGGGGATCGGGACAGGGGGTCGCTGAAGCTTTCTTT. The encoded protein is CASSLWGSGQGVAEAFF.

CDR3 in amino acids: CASSLPGTDTQYF. CDR3 nucleotides: TGTGCCAGCTCACTCCCGGGAACAGATACGCAGTATTTT. The chain uses TRBV18 and TRBJ2-3, with TRBD2 as a possible D gene (5 bases). This CDR3 spans 13 amino acids. CDR1 is KGHSH, CDR2 LQKENI, per germline. Trimming took 4 bases from V and 3 from J, leaving 8 bases between them.

The chain links TRBV5-1 to TRBJ2-5; 13 nucleotides match TRBD2. This CDR3 has 15 amino acids. Germline CDR1 reads SGHRS; CDR2 reads YFSETQ. The trim removed 4 bases at V and 6 bases at J, leaving 6 bases unmatched. The CDR3 DNA sequence: TGCGCCAGCAGCCTGGGGACTAGCGGGGCGCAGACCCAGTACTTC. This sequence encodes CASSLGTSGAQTQYF.

The V call is TRBV15, the J call TRBJ1-1; the D is unclear. CDR3 length equals 15 residues. The V gene lost 0 bases and the J gene lost 0 bases, with 8 bases spanning the gap. The germline V gene encodes CDR1 LNHNV and CDR2 YYDKDF (reference sequence). CDR3 loop: CATSREHSLNTEAFF. For the CDR3, the DNA is TGTGCCACCAGCAGAGAGCACAGTTTGAACACTGAAGCTTTCTTT.

The V gene is TRBV2, the J gene TRBJ1-2; tentatively, D is TRBD1 (6 bases). CDR3 length equals 15 residues. Germline V lookup: CDR1 SNHLY, CDR2 FYNNEI. Trimming left V 4 bases short and J 4 bases short, with 16 bases between. CDR3 coding DNA: TGTGCCAGCAGTGCCCGGGACACCGATTTCTATGGCTACACCTTC. Translation: CASSARDTDFYGYTF.

About this clone itself: This CDR3 is also generated by other DNA sequences in the sample. The J gene is TRBJ1-1, the V gene TRBV11-3; 7 bases map to TRBD1. Germline V CDR1 and CDR2: SGHNT, YENEEA. Trimming removed 5 bases from V and 0 bases from J; junction bases left unmatched: 3. This CDR3 is built from 14 residues. The CDR3 region has the DNA TGTGCCAGCAGCAAACAGGGGATGAACACTGAAGCTTTCTTT. It encodes CASSKQGMNTEAFF. The full variable domain, with the rest looked up from reference TRBV11-3 and TRBJ1-1, is EAGVVQSPRYKIIEKKQPVAFWCNPISGHNTLYWYLQNLGQGPELLIRYENEEAVDDSQLPKDRFSAERLKGVDSTLKIQPAELGDSAVYLCASSKQGMNTEAFFGQGTRLTVV.

This chain uses TRBV5-1 with TRBJ2-5; 8 bases line up with TRBD2. CDR3 length: 15 amino acids. The germline CDR1 and CDR2 sequences are SGHRS and YFSETQ. The trim removed 0 bases at V and 7 bases at J, leaving 8 bases unmatched. Here the CDR3 reads CASSLAGGPRGTQYF. CDR3 DNA sequence: TGCGCCAGCAGCTTGGCGGGGGGGCCTAGAGGGACCCAGTACTTC.

V is TRBV11-3 and J is TRBJ2-5, with 9 bases aligning to TRBD2. J gave up 5 bases and V 5 bases, and 15 bases lay outside the gene matches. Germline lookup yields CDR1 SGHNT and CDR2 YENEEA. This CDR3 comprises 17 residues. CDR3 nucleotide sequence: TGTGCCAGCAGCGTACCCGGCGGGGGGGCTTGCGTGGAGACCCAGTACTTC. Its protein product is CASSVPGGGACVETQYF.

The chain is built from TRBV2 and TRBJ2-3; the D is unclear. Looked up from germline, CDR1 is SNHLY and CDR2 is FYNNEI. The length of the CDR3 is 13 residues. Trimming left V 4 bases short and J 0 bases short, with 5 bases between. This chain's CDR3 is CASSAFSTDTQYF. In DNA, the CDR3 is TGTGCCAGCAGTGCTTTTAGCACAGATACGCAGTATTTT.

The gene calls are TRBV5-6 and TRBJ1-6, with 9 positions matching TRBD1. Looked up from germline, CDR1 is SGHDT and CDR2 is YYEEEE. V gave up 5 bases and J gave up 12 bases; unmatched junction bases: 9. This CDR3 spans 14 amino acids. CDR3 DNA: TGTGCCAGCAGTGCGGGACAGGGTATGGGACCCCTCCACTTT. It yields the protein CASSAGQGMGPLHF.

This chain joins TRBV7-3 and TRBJ1-3; D gene uncertain. The V and J ends lost 3 bases and 0 bases respectively, with 9 bases between them. The germline V gene has CDR1 SGHTA and CDR2 FQGTGA. The CDR3 spans 15 residues. The CDR3, as DNA: TGTGCCAGCAGCTTGGCTGGGAGCTCTGGAAACACCATATATTTT. Protein sequence: CASSLAGSSGNTIYF.

The genes are TRBV4-1 and TRBJ2-5, with D uncertain. CDR1 is MGHRA, CDR2 YSYEKL, per germline. This CDR3 is built from 13 residues. V was pared by 2 bases and J by 4 bases, with 8 bases between. This CDR3 is CASSQTVLETQYF. CDR3 DNA: TGCGCCAGCAGCCAAACGGTTTTAGAGACCCAGTACTTC.

V usage is TRBV5-4 and J usage is TRBJ2-7, with 8 bases lining up with TRBD2. CDR1 SGHNT and CDR2 YYREEE come from the germline V gene (reference sequence). Losses at the gene ends were 2 bases for V and 2 bases for J; bases not matched to a gene: 3. The CDR3 spans 14 residues. The CDR3: CASSFGGGTYEQYF. CDR3 sequence (DNA): TGTGCCAGCAGCTTTGGCGGGGGGACCTACGAGCAGTACTTC.

This clone was recorded once. V gene TRBV30 combines with J gene TRBJ2-7, with D possibly being TRBD2 (6 bases). V lost 4 bases, J lost 0 bases, and 16 bases lay in between. This CDR3 is built from 15 residues. The V gene's germline CDR1 is GTSNPN and CDR2 SVGIG (reference sequence). The CDR3 DNA is TGTGCCTGGACCACCCCGGGACTGAGCTCCTACGAGCAGTACTTC. It is translated as CAWTTPGLSSYEQYF.

The chain couples TRBV6-1 to TRBJ2-5; 10 positions agree with TRBD1. The end of the DNA aligns better with TRBJ2-7, so the J call may be wrong. The V gene's germline CDR1 is MNHNS and CDR2 SASEGT. This CDR3 is 13 amino acids long. In DNA, the CDR3 is TGTGCCAGTTCGACAGGGGGCTGGTACGAGCAGTACTTC. The encoded protein is CASSTGGWYEQYF.

Here the CDR3 reads CASSFVSQETQYF. The DNA for the CDR3 is TGTGCCAGCAGCTTTGTTTCTCAAGAGACCCAGTACTTC. The J gene is TRBJ2-5, the V gene TRBV5-4; D is uncertain. The CDR3 contains 13 residues. Trimming pared 2 bases from V and 2 bases from J, leaving 7 bases between. CDR1 and CDR2 from the germline V gene are SGHNT and YYREEE (reference sequence).

The V gene is TRBV11-2, the J gene TRBJ1-2, with 8 bases that match TRBD1. CDR1 is SGHAT and CDR2 is FQNNGV in the germline V gene. The V segment lost 0 bases and the J segment 5 bases; nucleotides outside the gene matches: 8. The CDR3 extends over 16 amino acids. CDR3 loop: CASSLEYSDRAYGYTF. As DNA, the CDR3 is TGTGCCAGCAGCTTAGAGTACTCGGACAGGGCTTATGGCTACACCTTC.

This clone is a singleton in its sample. The chain couples TRBV30 to TRBJ2-7, with D unclear. The V end was cut by 2 bases, the J end by 4 bases, with 12 bases between. Germline values: CDR1 GTSNPN, CDR2 SVGIG (reference sequence). This CDR3 contains 13 residues. As DNA, the CDR3 is TGTGCCTGGAGTAACAAACAGTCTTACGAGCAGTACTTC. It is translated as CAWSNKQSYEQYF.

The chain employs TRBV5-4 and TRBJ1-2; TRBD1 might be the D (5 bases). The CDR3 loop spans 15 amino acids. Germline values: CDR1 SGHNT, CDR2 YYREEE (reference sequence). Between the trimmed V and J ends, which lost 0 bases and 0 bases, there was a span of 9 bases. The CDR3 is CASSLGQIANYGYTF. The CDR3 DNA is TGTGCCAGCAGCTTGGGACAGATCGCTAACTATGGCTACACCTTC.

The V call is TRBV28, the J call TRBJ1-5; 10 nucleotides align to TRBD1. The CDR3 extends over 19 amino acids. V shed 2 bases, J shed 0 bases, and the junction held 10 bases outside the gene matches. CDR1 is MDHEN, CDR2 SYDVKM, per germline. CDR3 sequence (DNA): TGTGCCAGCAGTTTAATGACAGGGGGCGCGGGAAATAGCAATCAGCCCCAGCATTTT. It yields the protein CASSLMTGGAGNSNQPQHF.

The chain links TRBV15 to TRBJ1-5; D is possibly TRBD1 (6 bases). Germline V lookup: CDR1 LNHNV, CDR2 YYDKDF (reference sequence). This CDR3 spans 16 amino acids. Between the trimmed V and J ends, which lost 0 bases and 7 bases, there was a span of 16 bases. CDR3 sequence reads: CATSRESTGLGQPQHF. CDR3 nucleotides: TGTGCCACCAGCAGAGAGAGTACAGGGCTTGGGCAGCCCCAGCATTTT.

This clone occurred a few times. V usage is TRBV11-2 and J usage is TRBJ1-1; D not resolved. The germline CDR1 and CDR2 sequences are SGHAT and FQNNGV. Trimming shortened V by 4 bases and J by 1 base, and 7 bases separated the two germline ends. There are 13 residues in the CDR3. The CDR3 protein is CASSSQSNTEAFF. CDR3 in DNA: TGTGCCAGCAGCTCTCAGTCGAACACTGAAGCTTTCTTT.

The chain recombines TRBV6-5 with TRBJ1-2; possible D gene TRBD1, 5 bases. The CDR3 consists of 15 residues. CDR1 MNHEY and CDR2 SVGAGI come from the germline V gene. Trimming removed 0 bases from V and 0 bases from J, with 8 bases in between. The CDR3 nucleotides read TGTGCCAGCAGTTACTCGGGGGGATCTAACTATGGCTACACCTTC. It encodes CASSYSGGSNYGYTF.

The chain has TRBV20-1 and TRBJ2-1; the D is unclear. CDR3 length equals 11 residues. V dropped 4 bases and J dropped 4 bases, with 5 bases sitting between them. CDR1 and CDR2 from the germline V gene are DFQATT and SNEGSKA (reference sequence). The chain's CDR3 is CSAILYNEQFF. The CDR3 DNA is TGCAGTGCTATCCTATACAATGAGCAGTTCTTC.

The rearrangement links TRBV11-2 to TRBJ1-2, with D perhaps TRBD1 (5 bases). Germline values: CDR1 SGHAT, CDR2 FQNNGV. The V gene lost 5 bases and the J gene lost 5 bases, with 15 bases spanning the gap. CDR3 length: 14 amino acids. CDR3 amino acids: CASSPMGGTYGYTF. Here the CDR3 DNA reads TGTGCCAGCAGCCCTATGGGGGGGACGTATGGCTACACCTTC.

The chain recombines TRBV5-4 with TRBJ1-6, with no clear D. The CDR3 runs to 15 residues. V lost 3 bases and J lost 7, with 14 bases in between. Germline CDR1 reads SGHNT; CDR2 reads YYREEE (reference sequence). Written as DNA, the CDR3 is TGTGCCAGCAGCTGGGCGGGGAATGAGAATTCACCCCTCCACTTT. Protein product: CASSWAGNENSPLHF. Supplemented by reference TRBV5-4 and TRBJ1-6, the full variable domain reads ETGVTQSPTHLIKTRGQQVTLRCSSQSGHNTVSWYQQALGQGPQFIFQYYREEENGRGNFPPRFSGLQFPNYSSELNVNALELDDSALYLCASSWAGNENSPLHFGNGTRLTVT.